This paragraph covers one TCR beta chain sequence. V lost 2 bases to trimming and J lost 0 bases, with 13 bases between them. The CDR3 totals 17 residues. Germline values: CDR1 LGHNA, CDR2 YSLEER. Sequencing used immunoSEQ multiplex PCR; TCRdb keeps in-frame clones, though not all of them. This sample has hundreds of thousands of clones; more than 75% occur once, and the top ten carry around 2.5%. This specimen comes from a study of blood T cell repertoires in COVID-19. Sequenced sample: PBMCs or T cells enriched from blood (not recorded which). This TCR was recovered from a man between 60 and 75 years old who had recovered from COVID-19. J is TRBJ1-4 and V is TRBV4-3; D remains unclear. For the CDR3, the DNA is TGCGCCAGCAGCCAATCTCGCGCAGGCCCAACTAATGAAAAACTGTTTTTT. Residues: CASSQSRAGPTNEKLFF.